Below are 8 T cell receptor beta chains sequenced from a single sample in a study of T-cell memory formation after mild COVID-19. TCRdb re-called the 5' RACE reads through MiXCR, storing one row per CDR3 protein. The sample includes approximately 400,000 distinct CDR3 sequences, roughly 17% of them seen just once. Sequencing used PBMCs or a T cell subset sorted from them (not recorded which). All receptors come from a man in his late teens or twenties who had mild COVID-19 (a few samples of this study predate the infection). Cell type and time point are not known.

This clonotype was detected ten times or more. V usage is TRBV7-2 and J usage is TRBJ2-5, with D unclear. Germline CDR1 is SGHTA and CDR2 is FQGNSA. V lost 5 bases to trimming and J lost 4 bases, with 14 bases between them. This CDR3 contains 14 residues. The CDR3 protein is CASSTWTPPETQYF. In DNA form, the CDR3 reads TGTGCCAGCAGCACTTGGACGCCGCCAGAGACCCAGTACTTC.

The rearrangement uses TRBV6-2 or TRBV6-3 and TRBJ2-1, with D perhaps matching TRBD2 (5 bases). From germline, CDR1 is MNHEY and CDR2 SVGEGT. The V end was cut by 6 bases, the J end by 8 bases, with 14 bases between. The CDR3 spans 13 residues. CDR3 sequence (DNA): TGTGCCAGCAGAATTACTAGATACGATGAGCAGTTCTTC. Translated: CASRITRYDEQFF.

The chain links TRBV7-9 to TRBJ1-2; 9 bases are a match to TRBD1. This CDR3 spans 13 amino acids. V lost 6 bases, J lost 3 bases, and 2 bases stayed unmatched. In germline, CDR1 is SEHNR, CDR2 FQNEAQ (reference sequence). The chain's CDR3 is CASRRTGDYGYTF. CDR3 coding DNA: TGTGCCAGCAGACGGACAGGGGACTATGGCTACACCTTC. The full variable domain, completed using reference TRBV7-9 and TRBJ1-2, is DTGVSQNPRHKITKRGQNVTFRCDPISEHNRLYWYRQTLGQGPEFLTYFQNEAQLEKSRLLSDRFSAERPKGSFSTLEIQRTEQGDSAMYLCASRRTGDYGYTFGSGTRLTVV.

The chain joins TRBV7-9 to TRBJ2-5; 13 bases map to TRBD2. J lost 9 bases, V lost 7 bases, and 17 bases had no gene match. The CDR3 has 17 residues. Per the germline V gene, CDR1 is SEHNR and CDR2 is FQNEAQ (reference sequence). Written as DNA, the CDR3 is TGTGCCAGCAACCCGCTAGGACTAGCGGGGGCAACAGGGGCCCAGTACTTC. It specifies CASNPLGLAGATGAQYF.

This clonotype has more than one count but fewer than ten. This rearrangement joins TRBV19 to TRBJ2-7, with TRBD1 matching over 8 bases. The V segment lost 5 bases and the J segment 2 bases; nucleotides outside the gene matches: 2. Per germline, CDR1 LNHDA and CDR2 SQIVND (reference sequence). CDR3 length: 13 amino acids. The CDR3 DNA is TGTGCCAGTAGTGCGGACAGGGCCTACGAGCAGTACTTC. Its translation: CASSADRAYEQYF.

CDR3 DNA: TGTGCCAGCAGCCTATCCGGCAGGTCCCAGCATTTT. Protein sequence: CASSLSGRSQHF. The chain joins TRBV12-3 or TRBV12-4 to TRBJ1-5; D unclear. The ends were cut back, 6 bases at V and 11 bases at J, with 14 bases in the middle. This CDR3 has 12 residues.

Only a few counts were recorded for this clonotype. This sequence joins TRBV7-9 and TRBJ2-3; TRBD1 aligns across 9 bases. CDR1 is SEHNR, CDR2 FQNEAQ, per germline (reference sequence). The CDR3 has 14 residues. Losses at the gene ends were 5 bases for V and 4 bases for J; bases not matched to a gene: 4. The CDR3 DNA sequence: TGTGCCAGCAGCATCCGACAGGGGGCAGATACGCAGTATTTT. It specifies CASSIRQGADTQYF.

This chain links TRBV18 with TRBJ1-5, with D perhaps TRBD1 (5 bases). The CDR3 has 13 amino acids. Germline CDR1 and CDR2: KGHSH and LQKENI. The V and J ends lost 6 bases and 5 bases respectively, with 11 bases between them. In DNA form, the CDR3 reads TGTGCCAGCTCGGAGGGGCGGGATCAGCCCCAGCATTTT. Its translation: CASSEGRDQPQHF.